Each of the 3 T cell receptor beta chains below was sequenced from the same sample in a study of T cell changes during pregnancy in multiple sclerosis. Sequenced by immunoSEQ multiplex PCR; TCRdb stores in-frame clones only, minus some. The sample has around 70,000 clones, 92% seen once. The sequencing used peripheral blood, collected after pregnancy. The receptors originated from a female donor with multiple sclerosis, enrolled in a pregnancy study.

The V gene is TRBV28, the J gene TRBJ2-2, with unresolved D. Trimming pared 5 bases from V and 4 bases from J, leaving 11 bases between. The germline gives CDR1 MDHEN, CDR2 SYDVKM. This CDR3 has 14 amino acids. The CDR3 region has the DNA TGTGCCAGCAGTCCCCCCCAGCGCACCGGGGAGCTGTTTTTT. It translates to CASSPPQRTGELFF.

The chain links TRBV6-1 to TRBJ1-2; D unresolved. Per germline, CDR1 MNHNS and CDR2 SASEGT. Trimming pared 7 bases from V and 0 bases from J, leaving 15 bases between. The CDR3 has 15 amino acids. The CDR3 coding sequence is TGTGCCAGCACCCCAGGCGGGGAAGCTAACTATGGCTACACCTTC. Translation gives CASTPGGEANYGYTF.

V gene TRBV5-1 combines with J gene TRBJ1-2; 8 bases map to TRBD1. This CDR3 contains 14 residues. V lost 0 bases, J lost 8 bases, and 6 bases stayed unmatched. Germline-derived CDR1 and CDR2 are SGHRS and YFSETQ. The CDR3 here is CASSLGQGSEGYTF. In nucleotides, the CDR3 is TGCGCCAGCAGCTTGGGACAGGGGTCGGAAGGCTACACCTTC. Drawing the rest from reference TRBV5-1 and TRBJ1-2, the complete variable domain is KAGVTQTPRYLIKTRGQQVTLSCSPISGHRSVSWYQQTPGQGLQFLFEYFSETQRNKGNFPGRFSGRQFSNSRSEMNVSTLELGDSALYLCASSLGQGSEGYTFGSGTRLTVV.